The entry below describes one T cell receptor beta chain. The antigen remains unidentified. The entry originates in a study of Ad26.COV2.S vaccination and SARS-CoV-2 variants. Study-wide results and limits: Post-vaccination breadth of spike-specific CD8+ and CD4+ T cell responses was reportedly substantial. Participants in the vaccine arm had higher spike-specific TCR breadth; placebo recipients had lower. In TCR breadth and depth analyses, total T cell responses may have been underestimated. Those who received vaccine or placebo ended up with similar non-spike TCR breadth.

The CDR3 extends over 18 amino acids. Germline V lookup: CDR1 LGHDT, CDR2 YNNKEL (reference sequence). Trimming removed 0 bases from V and 3 bases from J; junction bases left unmatched: 13. The method was immunoSEQ multiplex PCR; TCRdb's version includes in-frame clones alone and lacks a portion of them. The data contain about 180,000 clones, approximately 88% of them seen just once; the ten biggest clones take up around 6.3%. The source of this sequence is a human donor who had recovered from COVID-19. This specimen consisted of peripheral blood, obtained after recovery from COVID-19. The chain is built from TRBV3-1 (or the pseudogene TRBV3-2) and TRBJ2-5; 7 positions match TRBD2. CDR3 bases: TGTGCCAGCAGCCAAGATATGGGGTGGTCGGGGGGAAAAGAGACCCAGTACTTC. This encodes CASSQDMGWSGGKETQYF.